The 9 T cell receptor beta chains below come from one sample, sequenced in a study of memory CD4+ T cells and cytomegalovirus serostatus. Sequencing used immunoSEQ multiplex PCR; TCRdb keeps in-frame clones, though not all of them. The top ten hold roughly 0.84% of the sample, which has 50,000 to 65,000 clones, approximately 78% seen once. Single viable CD3+CD4+CD8-CD45RO+ cells were sorted as the memory CD4+ T cells. The sequenced sample was memory CD4+ T cells from blood. The receptors were gathered from an adult in good health and CMV-seronegative.

As for this clone: One end of the junction is discordant with germline, which a read error may explain. This rearrangement joins TRBV4-2 to TRBJ1-2; weak D call: TRBD1 (5 bases). Germline V gives CDR1 LGHNA, CDR2 YNFKEQ. This CDR3 region has 13 residues. Written as DNA, the CDR3 is TGTGCCAGCAGCCAAGAAAATCTGGCCCCGGGGGCCTTC. Protein: CASSQENLAPGAF.

This chain connects TRBV20-1 to TRBJ2-5; D uncertain. CDR3 length equals 11 residues. V was cut by 3 bases and J by 5 bases, with 7 bases left in between. Germline CDR1 DFQATT, CDR2 SNEGSKA (reference sequence). CDR3 nucleotide sequence: TGCAGTGCTAGCCCGAAGGAGACCCAGTACTTC. It yields the protein CSASPKETQYF.

CDR3: CASSWTAGYTF. The CDR3 nucleotides read TGTGCCAGCAGCTGGACAGCTGGCTACACCTTC. The genes are TRBV5-6 and TRBJ1-2; D possibly corresponds to TRBD1 (6 bases). CDR3 length: 11 amino acids. The germline gives CDR1 SGHDT, CDR2 YYEEEE. V lost 3 bases and J 7 bases, leaving 7 bases between the germline ends.

The CDR3 nucleotides read TGTGCCAGCAGCCCCGACAGGAAGGTTGCAACTAATGAAAAACTGTTTTTT. It is translated as CASSPDRKVATNEKLFF. V and J are TRBV4-2 and TRBJ1-4; D may be TRBD1 (6 bases). Trimming took off 4 bases at V and 0 bases at J, with 15 bases between the two ends. CDR3 length: 17 residues. Germline V gene data show CDR1 as LGHNA and CDR2 as YNFKEQ.

This clone was detected only a few times. The chain carries TRBV18 and TRBJ2-7; 9 positions agree with TRBD2. The CDR3 extends over 15 amino acids. The germline V gene encodes CDR1 KGHSH and CDR2 LQKENI. The J segment lost 1 base and the V segment lost 8 bases, leaving 9 bases of the junction unmatched. As DNA, the CDR3 is TGTGCCAGCCGAACAAGTAGCGGGGGATCCTACGAGCAGTACTTC. Translated: CASRTSSGGSYEQYF.

This chain links TRBV30 with TRBJ2-1; no definite D call. Deletions cut 3 bases from V and 8 bases from J, with 23 bases between. The CDR3 runs to 16 residues. Germline V CDR1 and CDR2: GTSNPN, SVGIG (reference sequence). The CDR3 nucleotides read TGTGCCTGGAGCGAACCTGTTCTCCGGAAGCTCGATGAGCAGTTCTTC. This translates into CAWSEPVLRKLDEQFF.

This chain uses TRBV5-1 with TRBJ1-4; D remains unclear. This CDR3 comprises 15 residues. The germline V gene encodes CDR1 SGHRS and CDR2 YFSETQ. V lost 2 bases and J lost 6, with 14 bases in between. This CDR3 reads CASSFQPRPDEKLFF. The CDR3 DNA sequence: TGCGCCAGCAGCTTCCAACCCAGGCCTGATGAAAAACTGTTTTTT.

Comments on this clone: At one end, the junction sequence differs from germline, possibly due to a read error. The V gene is TRBV28, the J gene TRBJ1-4; TRBD1 aligns across 10 bases. Germline loops: CDR1 MDHEN, CDR2 SYDVKM. CDR3 length: 15 amino acids. The CDR3 sequence: CASSLRGQGSKKPFF. The CDR3 DNA reads as TGTGCCAGCAGTTTAAGGGGACAGGGGAGTAAGAAACCGTTTTTT. The variable domain in full, with the rest retrieved from reference TRBV28 and TRBJ1-4, is DVKVTQSSRYLVKRTGEKVFLECVQDMDHENMFWYRQDPGLGLRLIYFSYDVKMKEKGDIPEGYSVSREKKERFSLILESASTNQTSMYLCASSLRGQGSKKPFFGSGTQLSVL.

The chain uses TRBV27 and TRBJ1-2, with TRBD1 identical over 7 bases. Trimming at V came to 5 bases and at J to 8 bases, leaving 8 bases not matched to a gene. The CDR3 runs to 13 residues. The germline CDR1 and CDR2 sequences are MNHEY and SMNVEV (reference sequence). The chain's CDR3 is CASSTGQARGYTF. In nucleotides, the CDR3 is TGTGCCAGCAGTACCGGACAGGCGAGGGGCTACACCTTC.